This entry lists 29 T cell receptor beta chains sequenced from one sample in a study of shared clonotypes between healthy human individuals. The method was immunoSEQ multiplex PCR; TCRdb's version includes in-frame clones alone and lacks a portion of them. Among some 500,000 clones, approximately 95% were seen once, and the ten largest hold about 0.067%. Sequenced: naive CD4+ T cells sorted from blood. Subset denoted: CD45RA+ positively selected. These receptors were collected from a woman in her twenties or thirties in good health.

The chain recombines TRBV6-6 with TRBJ1-1; the D is unclear. The CDR3 covers 14 residues. The V gene's germline CDR1 is MNHNY and CDR2 SVGAGI (reference sequence). The V end lost 6 bases, the J end lost 1 base, and 12 bases lay between the germline ends. CDR3 bases: TGTGCCAGCAGCCCCCTGTCCAAGAACACTGAAGCTTTCTTT. Translation gives CASSPLSKNTEAFF.

V gene TRBV5-4 combines with J gene TRBJ1-2; maybe TRBD1 (6 bases). CDR3 length equals 16 residues. The germline CDR1 and CDR2 sequences are SGHNT and YYREEE (reference sequence). The V and J ends lost 1 base and 5 bases respectively, with 18 bases between them. The CDR3 nucleotides read TGTGCCAGCAGCTTGCTTTGGGGCAGGGGTTGGTATGGCTACACCTTC. It codes for CASSLLWGRGWYGYTF.

J is TRBJ2-2 and V is TRBV5-1, with 7 bases aligning to TRBD1. Germline CDR1 and CDR2: SGHRS and YFSETQ. This CDR3 region has 15 residues. V gave up 4 bases and J gave up 5 bases; unmatched junction bases: 8. The CDR3 spells CASSADRAWTGELFF. The CDR3 nucleotides are TGCGCCAGCAGCGCCGACAGGGCGTGGACCGGGGAGCTGTTTTTT.

This chain joins TRBV11-2 and TRBJ2-2; D not resolved. Deletions cut 5 bases from V and 4 bases from J, with 11 bases between. Germline V gene sequence: CDR1 SGHAT, CDR2 FQNNGV. The CDR3 is made up of 14 amino acids. The DNA for the CDR3 is TGTGCCAGCAGCCCACTACGGGCCACCGGGGAGCTGTTTTTT. This sequence encodes CASSPLRATGELFF.

In DNA form, the CDR3 reads TGTGCCAGCAGTCCTTTAACAGGGATGAACACTGAAGCTTTCTTT. It yields the protein CASSPLTGMNTEAFF. V and J are TRBV11-2 and TRBJ1-1; TRBD1 might be the D (6 bases). This CDR3 has 15 amino acids. Germline V CDR1 and CDR2: SGHAT, FQNNGV. Trimming shortened V by 6 bases and J by 0 bases, and 14 bases separated the two germline ends.

The count of this clone is one. The chain combines TRBV19 with TRBJ2-1; D could derive from TRBD1 or TRBD2 (5 bases each). The CDR3 runs to 17 residues. Germline assignment: CDR1 LNHDA and CDR2 SQIVND (reference sequence). V lost 5 bases and J 7 bases, leaving 24 bases between the germline ends. CDR3 loop: CASSPRPGLGEWNEQFF. CDR3 nucleotides: TGTGCCAGTAGTCCCCGCCCCGGACTGGGGGAATGGAATGAGCAGTTCTTC.

This rearrangement joins TRBV2 to TRBJ2-7; D gene unclear. Trimming removed 0 bases from V and 7 bases from J, with 7 bases in between. The CDR3 sequence is 12 residues long. Germline V gene sequence: CDR1 SNHLY, CDR2 FYNNEI. This chain's CDR3 is CASSEASVEQYF. CDR3 coding DNA: TGTGCCAGCAGTGAAGCGTCGGTGGAGCAGTACTTC.

The V gene is TRBV6-1, the J gene TRBJ2-5; D unclear. V was pared by 6 bases and J by 5 bases, with 13 bases between. The CDR3 covers 13 residues. Germline V CDR1 and CDR2: MNHNS, SASEGT. The CDR3 DNA reads TGTGCCAGCAGGCGGTCTCCGGCGGAGACCCAGTACTTC. It encodes CASRRSPAETQYF.

The J gene is TRBJ1-1, the V gene TRBV10-3; D is undetermined. Germline assignment: CDR1 ENHRY and CDR2 SYGVKD. The CDR3 runs 13 residues. V lost 4 bases and J lost 3, with 9 bases in between. The CDR3 nucleotides read TGTGCCATCAGTGTGGGGATAGACACTGAAGCTTTCTTT. Its translation: CAISVGIDTEAFF.

The chain has TRBV21-1 and TRBJ1-5. TRBV21-1 has pseudogene status. CDR3 length: 16 residues. The CDR3 protein is CASSNGDGRSNQPQHF. The CDR3 DNA reads as TGTGCCAGCAGCAACGGGGACGGTCGGAGCAATCAGCCCCAGCATTTT.

This chain uses TRBV18 with TRBJ1-4; D possibly corresponds to TRBD1 (6 bases). Trimming cost V 3 bases and J 6 bases, with 14 bases left between them. This CDR3 comprises 15 residues. Germline assignment: CDR1 KGHSH and CDR2 LQKENI. CDR3 nucleotide sequence: TGTGCCAGCTCACCCCGCGGGGGGCTCGATGAAAAACTGTTTTTT. Residues: CASSPRGGLDEKLFF. The variable domain in full, completed from reference TRBV18 and TRBJ1-4, reads NAGVMQNPRHLVRRRGQEARLRCSPMKGHSHVYWYRQLPEEGLKFMVYLQKENIIDESGMPKERFSAEFPKEGPSILRIQQVVRGDSAAYFCASSPRGGLDEKLFFGSGTQLSVL.

The V gene is TRBV28, the J gene TRBJ1-5, with 9 bases identical to TRBD1. V shed 5 bases, J shed 5 bases, and the junction held 10 bases outside the gene matches. Looked up from germline, CDR1 is MDHEN and CDR2 is SYDVKM. This CDR3 spans 16 amino acids. The CDR3: CASSPPWTGADQPQHF. The DNA for the CDR3 is TGTGCCAGCAGTCCGCCGTGGACAGGGGCGGATCAGCCCCAGCATTTT.

This chain uses TRBV15 with TRBJ2-7, with D tentatively TRBD1 (6 bases). The CDR3 is 15 amino acids. Per germline, CDR1 LNHNV and CDR2 YYDKDF (reference sequence). The ends were cut back, 3 bases at V and 0 bases at J, with 12 bases in the middle. The CDR3 sequence: CATSSRAGASYEQYF. As DNA, the CDR3 is TGTGCCACCAGCAGCAGGGCAGGGGCCTCCTACGAGCAGTACTTC.

This chain uses TRBV19 with TRBJ1-4; possible D gene TRBD1, 5 bases. The V and J ends lost 3 bases and 3 bases respectively, with 11 bases between them. Germline CDR1 LNHDA, CDR2 SQIVND (reference sequence). The CDR3 is 15 amino acids. This CDR3 is CASSMGGPANEKLFF. In nucleotides, the CDR3 is TGTGCCAGTAGTATGGGGGGACCGGCTAATGAAAAACTGTTTTTT.

The chain couples TRBV28 to TRBJ1-5; D is perhaps TRBD1 (5 bases). The CDR3 is 14 residues long. CDR1 and CDR2 from the germline V gene are MDHEN and SYDVKM. V lost 6 bases and J lost 0, with 9 bases in between. The CDR3 nucleotides read TGTGCCAGCAGAAGTCAGGGTAGCAATCAGCCCCAGCATTTT. Its protein is CASRSQGSNQPQHF.

The chain couples TRBV6-5 to TRBJ2-1, with 9 bases lining up with TRBD1. This CDR3 region has 15 residues. CDR1 and CDR2 (germline): MNHEY, SVGAGI. The J segment lost 2 bases and the V segment lost 6 bases, leaving 5 bases of the junction unmatched. Here the CDR3 reads CASSPGTGPYNEQFF. Here the CDR3 DNA reads TGTGCCAGCAGCCCCGGGACAGGGCCCTACAATGAGCAGTTCTTC.

The chain has TRBV6-1 and TRBJ1-3; no definite D call. V was shortened by 0 bases and J by 5 bases, with 14 bases between the two germline ends. The V gene's germline CDR1 is MNHNS and CDR2 SASEGT. This CDR3 contains 16 residues. DNA for the CDR3: TGTGCCAGCAGTGAAGCGGGTCGGAACGGGAGAAACACCATATATTTT. The encoded protein is CASSEAGRNGRNTIYF.

The CDR3 DNA reads as TGTGCCAGCAGCTTTAAGGTTCTTTGGCCCCAGCATTTT. Encoded protein: CASSFKVLWPQHF. This rearrangement joins TRBV11-2 to TRBJ1-5, with D uncertain. CDR1 is SGHAT, CDR2 FQNNGV, per germline. This CDR3 comprises 13 residues. The V gene lost 3 bases and the J gene lost 9 bases, with 12 bases spanning the gap.

The rearrangement uses TRBV5-1 and TRBJ1-1, with TRBD1 as a possible D gene (5 bases). The CDR3 sequence is 13 residues long. Trimming removed 7 bases from V and 0 bases from J, with 10 bases in between. CDR1 SGHRS and CDR2 YFSETQ come from the germline V gene. The CDR3, as DNA: TGCGCCAGCGGACGGGGGGTGAACACTGAAGCTTTCTTT. Its protein product is CASGRGVNTEAFF.

The chain is built from TRBV4-1 and TRBJ2-2; 10 nucleotides agree with TRBD2. Germline loops: CDR1 MGHRA, CDR2 YSYEKL. Trimming cost V 0 bases and J 4 bases; bases outside gene matches: 2. This CDR3 comprises 16 residues. CDR3 nucleotide sequence: TGCGCCAGCAGCCAAGACCTAGCGGGAGTCACCGGGGAGCTGTTTTTT. Amino acids: CASSQDLAGVTGELFF.

DNA for the CDR3: TGTGCCATCAGCCGGGAGAGAGATACGCAGTATTTT. It is translated as CAISRERDTQYF. The chain combines TRBV10-3 with TRBJ2-3; weak D call: TRBD2 (6 bases). V was trimmed by 6 bases and J by 5 bases, leaving 9 bases between them. CDR1 and CDR2 from the germline V gene are ENHRY and SYGVKD. The CDR3 covers 12 residues.

This rearrangement joins TRBV29-1 to TRBJ2-1, with 8 bases lining up with TRBD2. CDR1 SQVTM and CDR2 ANQGSEA come from the germline V gene. V was pared by 4 bases and J by 9 bases, with 14 bases of the junction left unmatched. CDR3 length equals 15 residues. The CDR3: CSVGIAGSFGGEQFF. CDR3 nucleotide sequence: TGCAGCGTTGGGATAGCGGGGTCCTTTGGGGGTGAGCAGTTCTTC.

The rearrangement links TRBV6-1 to TRBJ1-1; D is perhaps TRBD1 (5 bases). This CDR3 is built from 17 residues. The germline V and J ends were trimmed by 4 bases and 1 base, with 19 bases remaining between them. Germline CDR1 and CDR2: MNHNS and SASEGT. Here the CDR3 DNA reads TGTGCCAGCAGTGCCCTTCGGGGCTTCGGAAAGAACACTGAAGCTTTCTTT. Amino acid sequence: CASSALRGFGKNTEAFF.

This chain uses TRBV28 with TRBJ2-7; no reliable D call. This CDR3 is built from 15 residues. Germline CDR1 reads MDHEN; CDR2 reads SYDVKM. V lost 2 bases to trimming and J lost 2 bases, with 13 bases between them. DNA for the CDR3: TGTGCCAGCAGTTTAATTTGGAGTCTTCCCTACGAGCAGTACTTC. Translating it yields CASSLIWSLPYEQYF.

V is TRBV5-1 and J is TRBJ1-2, with 10 positions matching TRBD1. Trimming took 5 bases from V and 4 from J; bases not matched to a gene: 8. Germline V gene sequence: CDR1 SGHRS, CDR2 YFSETQ. The CDR3 totals 15 residues. The CDR3 region is CASRTGTGDTYGYTF. CDR3 coding DNA: TGCGCCAGCAGGACCGGGACAGGGGATACCTATGGCTACACCTTC.

This sequence joins TRBV28 and TRBJ2-7; D possibly corresponds to TRBD2 (5 bases). Germline V lookup: CDR1 MDHEN, CDR2 SYDVKM. V lost 8 bases and J lost 0, with 14 bases in between. The CDR3 is made up of 14 amino acids. For the CDR3, the DNA is TGTGCCAGCTGCACGGGGAGAAGCTCCTACGAGCAGTACTTC. It specifies CASCTGRSSYEQYF.

V gene TRBV5-8 combines with J gene TRBJ1-2; D remains unclear. The germline V gene encodes CDR1 SGHTS and CDR2 YDEGEE. The CDR3 has 11 residues. Trimming shortened V by 3 bases and J by 3 bases, and 3 bases separated the two germline ends. As DNA, the CDR3 is TGTGCCAGCAGCTGGGACTATGGCTACACCTTC. Amino acid sequence: CASSWDYGYTF.

Here the CDR3 DNA reads TGCAGCGTTGCCGGGACTAGCGGGATCTCGGGGCAGTTCTTC. It encodes CSVAGTSGISGQFF. The chain uses TRBV29-1 and TRBJ2-1; TRBD2 aligns across 13 bases. CDR1 and CDR2 (germline): SQVTM, ANQGSEA. V was clipped by 4 bases and J by 12 bases; unmatched bases: 9. This CDR3 region has 14 residues.

The chain uses TRBV28 and TRBJ2-1, with TRBD1 identical over 7 bases. Per germline, CDR1 MDHEN and CDR2 SYDVKM. This CDR3 has 17 amino acids. V trimming: 3 bases; J trimming: 0 bases; junction bases outside the gene matches: 8. The CDR3 reads CASSLGQTPFSYNEQFF. The CDR3 nucleotides are TGTGCCAGCAGTTTGGGACAGACGCCATTCTCCTACAATGAGCAGTTCTTC.